This paragraph covers one T cell receptor (beta chain) sequence. The record originates from a study of blood T cell repertoires in COVID-19. The table came from immunoSEQ multiplex PCR; TCRdb's copy has only in-frame clones and leaves some out. The sample includes about 98,000 clones, about nine tenths seen only once; the top ten take 1.9%. The CDR3 covers 14 residues. V was cut by 1 base and J by 7 bases, with 11 bases left in between. Germline-derived CDR1 and CDR2 are LGHDT and YNNKEL (reference sequence). This receptor was identified in a woman between 45 and 65 years old with COVID-19, enrolled during active disease. The rearrangement links TRBV3-1 (or the pseudogene TRBV3-2) to TRBJ2-1; a weak D match, TRBD1 (6 bases). The specimen sequenced was peripheral blood. The CDR3: CASSQGSGDNEQFF. The CDR3 nucleotides are TGTGCCAGCAGCCAAGGATCAGGGGATAATGAGCAGTTCTTC.